This TCR beta chain was recorded in a study of blood T cell repertoires in COVID-19. Study background: Sample material is recorded as cDNA or gDNA derived from T cells, B-cell-depleted T cells, or PBMCs.

Original analysis: Amplification of reference gene primers provided the estimated nucleated cell counts. The data were produced by immunoSEQ multiplex PCR, yet TCRdb's version contains in-frame clones alone and is incomplete. V, J and clone size were drawn from that table, and D and trimming were deduced from the DNA. The table lists 280,000 or so clones, roughly 89% of them singletons. This CDR3 is 15 amino acids long. Germline V gives CDR1 SGDLS, CDR2 YYNGEE. V lost 0 bases and J 1 base, leaving 10 bases between the germline ends. Donors were grouped by their self-reported clinical history. Recovered Cohort 3 donors showed two negative PCRs, clearance, or symptom resolution.

The clonotype comes from a woman in her forties who had recovered from COVID-19. V and J are TRBV9 and TRBJ1-1; D call uncertain. Source material: PBMCs or T cells enriched from blood (not recorded which). The CDR3 protein is CASSVGWPTNTEAFF. The CDR3 DNA is TGTGCCAGCAGCGTAGGATGGCCCACGAACACTGAAGCTTTCTTT.